The 29 T cell receptor beta chains presented below share a single source sample, sequenced in a study of blood T cell repertoires in COVID-19. Repertoires were generated with immunoSEQ multiplex PCR, while TCRdb's copy carries only in-frame clones and drops some. The profile covers more than 110,000 clones, with approximately 78% appearing a single time and about 4% taken by the ten largest. The sequenced material came from peripheral blood. The origin of the receptors is a woman older than 75 with acute or convalescent COVID-19.

The chain couples TRBV7-2 to TRBJ2-2; 10 nucleotides align to TRBD2. Germline lookup yields CDR1 SGHTA and CDR2 FQGNSA. This CDR3 has 17 residues. V shed 5 bases and J 0 bases; nucleotides not matched to a gene: 6. CDR3 DNA: TGTGCCAGCAGCCTTGGGACTAGCGATTCGAACACCGGGGAGCTGTTTTTT. Its translation: CASSLGTSDSNTGELFF.

The chain joins TRBV29-1 to TRBJ1-5; D gene ambiguous. This CDR3 has 13 residues. The germline CDR1 and CDR2 sequences are SQVTM and ANQGSEA. Trimming removed 4 bases at V and 0 bases at J, with 7 bases between. In nucleotides, the CDR3 is TGCAGCGTTGTTGGAGATAGCAATCAGCCCCAGCATTTT. It encodes CSVVGDSNQPQHF. The whole variable domain, filled in from reference TRBV29-1 and TRBJ1-5, reads SAVISQKPSRDICQRGTSLTIQCQVDSQVTMMFWYRQQPGQSLTLIATANQGSEATYESGFVIDKFPISRPNLTFSTLTVSNMSPEDSSIYLCSVVGDSNQPQHFGDGTRLSIL.

The chain has TRBV10-1 and TRBJ2-7; D may be TRBD2 (6 bases). This CDR3 has 14 amino acids. V was clipped by 6 bases and J by 2 bases, with 14 bases between them. Germline V lookup: CDR1 WNHNN, CDR2 SYGVQD (reference sequence). The CDR3 DNA reads TGCGCCAGCAGAGAGGACCGCGGGACCTACGAGCAGTACTTC. It encodes CASREDRGTYEQYF.

In DNA form, the CDR3 reads TGTGCCATTTCGGGACTCTCTACCGGGGAGCTGTTTTTT. Translating it yields CAISGLSTGELFF. V usage is TRBV10-3 and J usage is TRBJ2-2, with D possibly matching TRBD2 (6 bases). Per the germline V gene, CDR1 is ENHRY and CDR2 is SYGVKD. The CDR3 is 13 amino acids. V dropped 9 bases and J dropped 5 bases, with 13 bases sitting between them.

This clone was seen more than once but under ten times. This chain connects TRBV30 to TRBJ2-6; D remains unclear. Looked up from germline, CDR1 is GTSNPN and CDR2 is SVGIG (reference sequence). CDR3 length: 15 amino acids. Between the trimmed V and J ends, which lost 0 bases and 2 bases, there was a span of 8 bases. CDR3 bases: TGTGCCTGGAGTGTACAGTATACTGGGGCCAACGTCCTGACTTTC. This encodes CAWSVQYTGANVLTF.

The chain recombines TRBV2 with TRBJ2-6, with D maybe TRBD2 (7 bases). Germline V lookup: CDR1 SNHLY, CDR2 FYNNEI. The CDR3 is made up of 15 amino acids. The chain's CDR3 is CAMRGPLSGANVLTF. The CDR3 nucleotides are TGTGCAATGCGGGGGCCCCTCTCTGGGGCCAACGTCCTGACTTTC.

The CDR3 region is CASSSRQGAVYNEQFF. For the CDR3, the DNA is TGTGCCAGCAGCTCTAGACAGGGGGCGGTCTACAATGAGCAGTTCTTC. This chain joins TRBV5-4 and TRBJ2-1, with 10 nucleotides matching TRBD1. The CDR3 consists of 16 residues. Germline V gene lookup returns CDR1 SGHNT and CDR2 YYREEE (reference sequence). Germline trimming cut 3 bases from V and 3 bases from J; bases unmatched to any gene: 6.

The V call is TRBV7-9, the J call TRBJ1-2; 7 nucleotides align to TRBD1. Germline trimming cut 6 bases from V and 5 bases from J; bases unmatched to any gene: 12. Per germline, CDR1 SEHNR and CDR2 FQNEAQ (reference sequence). This CDR3 is 15 amino acids long. CDR3 DNA: TGTGCCAGCAGAGGCCAACAGGGGATTTGGTATGGCTACACCTTC. Protein sequence: CASRGQQGIWYGYTF. Based on the CDR3 plus reference TRBV7-9 and TRBJ1-2, the full variable domain is DTGVSQNPRHKITKRGQNVTFRCDPISEHNRLYWYRQTLGQGPEFLTYFQNEAQLEKSRLLSDRFSAERPKGSFSTLEIQRTEQGDSAMYLCASRGQQGIWYGYTFGSGTRLTVV.

The CDR3 coding sequence is TGCGCCAGCAGCTTGGCGGCGGGAAGCGGCTACACCTTC. Its translation is CASSLAAGSGYTF. The V gene is TRBV5-1, the J gene TRBJ1-2; D is undetermined. V was trimmed by 0 bases and J by 8 bases, leaving 11 bases between them. The CDR3 totals 13 residues. The germline gives CDR1 SGHRS, CDR2 YFSETQ.

The chain uses TRBV30 and TRBJ2-1; 11 bases align to TRBD2. The CDR3 has 16 residues. The germline CDR1 and CDR2 sequences are GTSNPN and SVGIG (reference sequence). The junction had 11 bases not matched to a gene; V was cut back by 0 bases and J by 10 bases. CDR3 DNA: TGTGCCTGGAGTGTGAAACTCGATGGGACTAGCGGCGAGCAGTTCTTC. This codes for CAWSVKLDGTSGEQFF.

This clone was recorded at least ten times. Written as DNA, the CDR3 is TGTGCCAGCAGCCAAGCGGGACAGGGTCGCGGCTACACCTTC. This translates into CASSQAGQGRGYTF. This chain uses TRBV3-1 (or the pseudogene TRBV3-2) with TRBJ1-2, with 9 bases fitting TRBD1. Germline V gene sequence: CDR1 LGHDT, CDR2 YNNKEL (reference sequence). V was pared by 1 base and J by 8 bases, with 5 bases of the junction left unmatched. The CDR3 is made up of 14 amino acids.

The CDR3 nucleotides are TGCAGTGCTGAGTCAACCTACGAGCAGTACTTC. Its translation is CSAESTYEQYF. The V and J genes are TRBV20-1 and TRBJ2-7; unclear D gene. V was cut by 5 bases and J by 2 bases, with 7 bases left in between. The CDR3 length is 11 residues. Germline V lookup: CDR1 DFQATT, CDR2 SNEGSKA (reference sequence).

V gene TRBV30 combines with J gene TRBJ1-4; tentative D call: TRBD1 (6 bases). This CDR3 is built from 15 residues. The germline gives CDR1 GTSNPN, CDR2 SVGIG (reference sequence). The V end was cut by 4 bases, the J end by 7 bases, with 19 bases between. The DNA of the CDR3 is TGTGCCTGGACCCCCGGACAGTCGGGTGGTGAAAAACTGTTTTTT. It is translated as CAWTPGQSGGEKLFF.

The V and J genes are TRBV7-2 and TRBJ1-1; tentative D call: TRBD1 (6 bases). V lost 1 base and J lost 10, with 13 bases in between. The CDR3 runs 13 residues. Germline lookup yields CDR1 SGHTA and CDR2 FQGNSA. The chain's CDR3 is CASSLGTAGAAFF. In DNA form, the CDR3 reads TGTGCCAGCAGCTTAGGGACGGCGGGGGCAGCTTTCTTT.

The chain employs TRBV5-1 and TRBJ2-2; TRBD2 might be the D (6 bases). Trimming removed 5 bases at V and 0 bases at J, with 17 bases between. CDR1 SGHRS and CDR2 YFSETQ come from the germline V gene. The CDR3 is 17 residues long. The CDR3 region is CASSHRPTGANTGELFF. CDR3 nucleotides: TGCGCCAGCAGTCATCGTCCCACGGGGGCGAACACCGGGGAGCTGTTTTTT.

V gene TRBV2 combines with J gene TRBJ2-3; weak D call: TRBD2 (6 bases). V lost 6 bases to trimming and J lost 6 bases, with 13 bases between them. From germline, CDR1 is SNHLY and CDR2 FYNNEI. This CDR3 has 13 residues. For the CDR3, the DNA is TGTGCCAGCAGCGGGAGCGGGCGGGATACGCAGTATTTT. This codes for CASSGSGRDTQYF.

The gene calls are TRBV28 and TRBJ2-3; a possible D gene is TRBD2 (6 bases). The CDR3 covers 14 residues. Germline loops: CDR1 MDHEN, CDR2 SYDVKM. V lost 2 bases and J lost 5, with 11 bases in between. The CDR3 coding sequence is TGTGCCAGCAGTTTAGGAGGGGCCGGAGATACGCAGTATTTT. Its translation: CASSLGGAGDTQYF.

This clone has just a few counts. The chain links TRBV10-2 to TRBJ1-1, with D perhaps matching TRBD1 (5 bases). The CDR3 totals 12 residues. The V gene's germline CDR1 is WSHSY and CDR2 SAAADI. The V and J ends lost 10 bases and 6 bases respectively, with 15 bases between them. This CDR3 reads CANRRGGAEAFF. The CDR3 DNA reads TGCGCCAACCGACGTGGGGGGGCTGAAGCTTTCTTT.

The gene calls are TRBV28 and TRBJ1-5; D remains ambiguous. In germline, CDR1 is MDHEN, CDR2 SYDVKM. The CDR3 loop spans 15 amino acids. Trimming took off 6 bases at V and 0 bases at J, with 12 bases between the two ends. The CDR3 spells CASRTQRSSNQPQHF. DNA for the CDR3: TGTGCCAGCAGGACACAGAGATCTAGCAATCAGCCCCAGCATTTT.

This clone appeared a few times. The chain uses TRBV7-9 and TRBJ1-1, with D hard to call. V was pared by 5 bases and J by 0 bases, with 10 bases between. CDR3 length: 14 residues. Germline loops: CDR1 SEHNR, CDR2 FQNEAQ (reference sequence). The CDR3 region is CASSTWGVNTEAFF. CDR3 in DNA: TGTGCCAGCAGCACATGGGGAGTGAACACTGAAGCTTTCTTT.

The rearrangement joins TRBV28 to TRBJ2-1; D gene uncertain. Trimming left V 4 bases short and J 6 bases short, with 13 bases between. Germline lookup yields CDR1 MDHEN and CDR2 SYDVKM. The CDR3 has 14 residues. CDR3 region: CASSSFSTGNEQFF. The CDR3 region has the DNA TGTGCCAGCAGTTCCTTCTCAACTGGCAATGAGCAGTTCTTC.

V and J are TRBV18 and TRBJ1-4; 7 bases match TRBD1. The length of the CDR3 is 15 residues. V trimming: 3 bases; J trimming: 2 bases; junction bases outside the gene matches: 3. Per germline, CDR1 KGHSH and CDR2 LQKENI. The CDR3 here is CASSPEQGTNEKLFF. The CDR3 coding sequence is TGTGCCAGCTCACCCGAACAGGGGACTAATGAAAAACTGTTTTTT.

This clone was seen a few times. The chain combines TRBV10-3 with TRBJ2-7; tentative D call: TRBD2 (6 bases). Germline V gene sequence: CDR1 ENHRY, CDR2 SYGVKD. With 4 bases removed from V and 0 bases from J, the gap between germline ends came to 13 bases. The CDR3 length is 15 residues. The CDR3 reads CAISGGLRFSYEQYF. The CDR3 DNA follows: TGTGCCATCAGTGGGGGACTCCGATTCTCCTACGAGCAGTACTTC.

The V call is TRBV7-6, the J call TRBJ1-6; D not resolved. This CDR3 spans 14 amino acids. Germline CDR1 is SGHVS and CDR2 is FNYEAQ. Trimming took off 5 bases at V and 4 bases at J, with 9 bases between the two ends. Here the CDR3 DNA reads TGTGCCAGCAGCCAAACAGCTTATAATTCACCCCTCCACTTT. It yields the protein CASSQTAYNSPLHF.

This clone occurred once. V gene TRBV4-1 combines with J gene TRBJ1-2; 7 bases map to TRBD1. Germline CDR1 and CDR2: MGHRA and YSYEKL. The CDR3 extends over 15 amino acids. With 1 base clipped from V and 3 bases from J, the junction kept 5 bases outside the gene matches. The CDR3 coding sequence is TGCGCCAGCAGCCAAGGGCAGGGGGGTCACTATGGCTACACCTTC. Its protein product is CASSQGQGGHYGYTF.

This clone was seen a single time. The V gene is TRBV10-3, the J gene TRBJ2-3, with a tentative D call TRBD1 (6 bases). Trimming left V 8 bases short and J 4 bases short, with 10 bases between. CDR3 size: 12 residues. Germline V lookup: CDR1 ENHRY, CDR2 SYGVKD. The CDR3, as DNA: TGTGCCATCGGCAGGGGAGCAGATACGCAGTATTTT. This sequence encodes CAIGRGADTQYF.

The chain links TRBV13 to TRBJ1-5, with no clear D. In germline, CDR1 is PRHDT, CDR2 FYEKMQ (reference sequence). This CDR3 contains 13 residues. Trimming removed 0 bases at V and 10 bases at J, with 10 bases between. CDR3 nucleotides: TGTGCCAGCAGCTTAGGAGCCCTTCACCCCCAGCATTTT. It is translated as CASSLGALHPQHF.

V and J are TRBV5-1 and TRBJ2-5, with 10 bases matching TRBD1. The CDR3 extends over 15 amino acids. The germline V gene has CDR1 SGHRS and CDR2 YFSETQ. Trimming took 2 bases from V and 4 from J; bases not matched to a gene: 5. The CDR3 spells CASSLQTGGGETQYF. The CDR3 coding sequence is TGCGCCAGCAGCTTACAGACAGGGGGCGGAGAGACCCAGTACTTC. The variable domain in full, with the rest retrieved from reference TRBV5-1 and TRBJ2-5, is KAGVTQTPRYLIKTRGQQVTLSCSPISGHRSVSWYQQTPGQGLQFLFEYFSETQRNKGNFPGRFSGRQFSNSRSEMNVSTLELGDSALYLCASSLQTGGGETQYFGPGTRLLVL.

The chain is built from TRBV20-1 and TRBJ2-2; possible D gene TRBD2, 7 bases. Germline CDR1 reads DFQATT; CDR2 reads SNEGSKA (reference sequence). The CDR3 length is 13 residues. V was clipped by 3 bases and J by 5 bases, with 10 bases between them. This chain's CDR3 is CSASEGGTGELFF. CDR3 nucleotides: TGCAGTGCTAGTGAGGGGGGGACCGGGGAGCTGTTTTTT.